A selection of T cell receptor beta chains follows, all from one sample in a study of graft-versus-host responses after intestinal transplantation. The assay was immunoSEQ multiplex PCR, and TCRdb's table has in-frame clones only and misses some. The sample lists tens of thousands of clones, about 93% seen once, with 2% in the top ten. Their cognate antigens are unknown. Source: unstimulated CD8+ T cells sorted from spleen or lymph node cells, taken before intestinal transplant. All receptors derive from a human donor who received an intestinal transplant. Each CDR3 is given with its conserved first and last residue. D genes are given only for firm matches. A clone size is listed for some rows: how often the clone was seen (once, few, many), or a class if it is expanded.

CDR3 DNA,CDR3 protein,D gene,clone size,J gene,V gene
TGTGCCAGCAGTGAAGTTGTGAGCTCCTACGAGCAGTACTTC,CASSEVVSSYEQYF,.,.,TRBJ2-7,TRBV6-1
TGTGCCAGAAGCTCGACGGCGGGGGTGAACACCGGGGAGCTGTTTTTT,CARSSTAGVNTGELFF,TRBD2,.,TRBJ2-2,TRBV5-3
TGTGCCAGCATTGGCGGGGGGGCCTACGAGCAGTACTTC,CASIGGGAYEQYF,TRBD2,.,TRBJ2-7,TRBV2
TGTGCCAGCGGAGACAGGATGAACACTGAAGCTTTCTTT,CASGDRMNTEAFF,.,.,TRBJ1-1,TRBV27
TGTGCCAGCAGCGGGGATAGCAATCAGCCCCAGCATTTT,CASSGDSNQPQHF,.,.,TRBJ1-5,TRBV27
TGTGCCAGCAGTTTACGACAGGGGCACCAGCCCCAGCATTTT,CASSLRQGHQPQHF,TRBD1,once,TRBJ1-5,TRBV27
TGCAGCGCTATAGGGACTAGCTCCACCGGGGAGCTGTTTTTT,CSAIGTSSTGELFF,TRBD2,.,TRBJ2-2,TRBV29-1
TGCGCCAGCAGCCAAGCGTCGCACACGGGTTATCCTGAGCAGTTCTTC,CASSQASHTGYPEQFF,.,.,TRBJ2-1,TRBV4-3
TGTGCCAGCAGCGACGACAGATATAATTCACCCCTCCACTTT,CASSDDRYNSPLHF,.,.,TRBJ1-6,TRBV7-9
TGTGCCAGCAGCTTAGCGGCAGGGTACCCCCTCTACGAGCAGTACTTC,CASSLAAGYPLYEQYF,.,.,TRBJ2-7,TRBV7-2
TGCGCCAGCAGCCAAGTGACAGGGGCTGGAAACACCATATATTTT,CASSQVTGAGNTIYF,TRBD1,.,TRBJ1-3,TRBV4-1
TGTGCCAGCAGTGAAGAGGCGGCCACCGCTGGTGAAAAACTGTTTTTT,CASSEEAATAGEKLFF,.,.,TRBJ1-4,TRBV6-1
TGTGCCAGCAGCTTAGCCGGAGTTCAAGAGACCCAGTACTTC,CASSLAGVQETQYF,.,.,TRBJ2-5,TRBV7-9
TGTGCCAGCTCGAGGGTTCGTTTTGATACGCAGTATTTT,CASSRVRFDTQYF,.,once,TRBJ2-3,TRBV6-1
TGTGCCAGCAGCTCGACCAATTGGGGACTAGGGCCCTCCGAGCAGTACTTC,CASSSTNWGLGPSEQYF,TRBD2,.,TRBJ2-7,TRBV5-8
TGTGCCAGCAGCTTATCTAGCGGGGTATACGAGCAGTACTTC,CASSLSSGVYEQYF,TRBD2,.,TRBJ2-7,TRBV11-2
TGTGCCAGCAGCCAGGGACATACGGCTTTCTTT,CASSQGHTAFF,.,.,TRBJ1-1,TRBV7-2
TGTGCCAGCAGCCCGTCGGACAGGGAGATGTTAGGCTACACCTTC,CASSPSDREMLGYTF,TRBD1,.,TRBJ1-2,TRBV7-9
TGTGCCAGCAGCCCCGCGAATAATTCACCCCTCCACTTT,CASSPANNSPLHF,.,.,TRBJ1-6,TRBV6-5
TGTGCCAGCAGCCTAGCGGGGGGGCGGAACAATGAGCAGTTCTTC,CASSLAGGRNNEQFF,TRBD2,.,TRBJ2-1,TRBV7-9
TGTGCCAGCAGCCGCGGGGGCCTTTCGGAGCCCCAGCATTTT,CASSRGGLSEPQHF,.,.,TRBJ1-5,TRBV27
TGTGCCAGCAGCGCCGGGGGGGCCATCCCGTATTTT,CASSAGGAIPYF,TRBD2,.,TRBJ2-3,TRBV9
TGCGCCAGCAGCCAAGATTTCGGGGCTGGAAACACCATATATTTT,CASSQDFGAGNTIYF,.,.,TRBJ1-3,TRBV4-3
TGTGCCAGCAGCGTCGGGACTAGCAAGTCAGAGACCCAGTACTTC,CASSVGTSKSETQYF,TRBD2,.,TRBJ2-5,TRBV9
TGTGCCAGCAGCCCCGGGACTAGCGGGGGGCATTACGAGCAGTACTTC,CASSPGTSGGHYEQYF,TRBD2,.,TRBJ2-7,TRBV5-6
TGCAGCGTCGATACAGGGATCAATGAGCAGTTCTTC,CSVDTGINEQFF,.,.,TRBJ2-1,TRBV29-1
TGTGCCAGTACAACTAGCGGGAACACCGGGGAGCTGTTTTTT,CASTTSGNTGELFF,TRBD2,.,TRBJ2-2,TRBV19
TGTGCCAGCAGCCCCGCGCGGAACAGGGTAGTCTCTGAAGCTTTCTTT,CASSPARNRVVSEAFF,.,once,TRBJ1-1,TRBV7-8
TGTGCCAGCAGCTTCTACCACGGAGACGCAGATACGCAGTATTTT,CASSFYHGDADTQYF,.,.,TRBJ2-3,TRBV11-3
TGTGCCAGCAGCTCTCCCCAAGAGACCCAGTACTTC,CASSSPQETQYF,.,.,TRBJ2-5,TRBV7-9